This section outlines one T cell receptor (beta chain) sequence together with its context. No antigen is known for it. The record originates from a study of T-cell memory formation after mild COVID-19. As for the study in general: Largely donor-specific TCR clusters were found. Overall study findings and caveats: Contracting CD8+ clones were enriched in EMRA, CD4+ mainly in CM and EM.

TCR alpha and TCR beta cDNA libraries carrying sample barcodes and UMIs came from 5'RACE with constant-segment primers. One entry per CDR3 protein results from TCRdb running MiXCR on the 5' RACE reads. This sample carries hundreds of thousands of distinct CDR3 sequences, approximately 25% of them seen once, and the ten largest clones take 8.5% to 10%. V lost 3 bases and J 7 bases, leaving 5 bases between the germline ends. The length of the CDR3 is 11 residues. Germline V lookup: CDR1 MDHEN, CDR2 SYDVKM. The specimen sequenced was PBMCs or a T cell subset sorted from them (not recorded which). The chain couples TRBV28 to TRBJ2-3; no clear D gene. The sequence was collected from an adult woman who had mild COVID-19 (a few samples of this study predate the infection). Cell type and time point are not known. CDR3 in amino acids: CASSFTHTQYF. CDR3 nucleotide sequence: TGTGCCAGCAGTTTCACCCATACGCAGTATTTT.